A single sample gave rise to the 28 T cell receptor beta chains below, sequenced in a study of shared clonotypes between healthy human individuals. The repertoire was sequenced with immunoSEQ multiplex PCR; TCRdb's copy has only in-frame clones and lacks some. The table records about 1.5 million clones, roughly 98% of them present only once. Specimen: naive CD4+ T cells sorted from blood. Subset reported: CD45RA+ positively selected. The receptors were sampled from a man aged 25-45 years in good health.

The CDR3, as DNA: TGTGCCAGCAGCCTACTAGCGGCGGCCGGGGAGCTGTTTTTT. Translated: CASSLLAAAGELFF. The chain combines TRBV6-4 with TRBJ2-2, with 8 positions matching TRBD2. Germline trimming cut 6 bases from V and 6 bases from J; bases unmatched to any gene: 6. The CDR3 has 14 residues. The germline V gene encodes CDR1 MRHNA and CDR2 SNTAGT.

For the CDR3, the DNA is TGTGCCAGCAGGACCGGGACAGGGGATGGCTACACCTTC. Protein sequence: CASRTGTGDGYTF. The gene calls are TRBV6-1 and TRBJ1-2; 10 bases match TRBD1. The CDR3 sequence is 13 residues long. V lost 6 bases and J lost 6; bases outside the gene matches: 4. The germline gives CDR1 MNHNS, CDR2 SASEGT.

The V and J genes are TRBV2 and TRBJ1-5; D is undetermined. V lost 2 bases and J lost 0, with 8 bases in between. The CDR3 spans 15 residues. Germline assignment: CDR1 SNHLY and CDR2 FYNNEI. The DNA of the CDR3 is TGTGCCAGCAGTGAAACGGGATATAGCAATCAGCCCCAGCATTTT. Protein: CASSETGYSNQPQHF.

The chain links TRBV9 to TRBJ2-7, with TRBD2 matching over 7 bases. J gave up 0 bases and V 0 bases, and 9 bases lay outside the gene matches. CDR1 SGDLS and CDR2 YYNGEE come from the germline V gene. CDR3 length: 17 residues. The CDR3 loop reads CASSVGGEVAGSYEQYF. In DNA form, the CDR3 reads TGTGCCAGCAGCGTAGGGGGGGAGGTAGCGGGCTCCTACGAGCAGTACTTC.

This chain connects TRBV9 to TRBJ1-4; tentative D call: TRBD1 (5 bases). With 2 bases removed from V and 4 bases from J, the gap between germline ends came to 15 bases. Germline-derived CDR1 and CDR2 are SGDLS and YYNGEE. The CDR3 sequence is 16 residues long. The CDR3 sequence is CASSVAGGVHNEKLFF. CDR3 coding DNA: TGTGCCAGCAGCGTCGCTGGGGGGGTGCATAATGAAAAACTGTTTTTT.

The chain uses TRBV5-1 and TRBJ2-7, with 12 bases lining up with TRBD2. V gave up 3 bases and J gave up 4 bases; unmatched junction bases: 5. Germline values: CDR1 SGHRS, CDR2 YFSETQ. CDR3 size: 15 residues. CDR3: CASSSVGLAGYEQYF. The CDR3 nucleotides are TGCGCCAGCAGCTCCGTTGGACTAGCGGGGTACGAGCAGTACTTC. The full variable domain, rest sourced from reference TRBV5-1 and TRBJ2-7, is KAGVTQTPRYLIKTRGQQVTLSCSPISGHRSVSWYQQTPGQGLQFLFEYFSETQRNKGNFPGRFSGRQFSNSRSEMNVSTLELGDSALYLCASSSVGLAGYEQYFGPGTRLTVT.

Here the CDR3 DNA reads TGTGCCAGCAGTTATGTTAGCCAGGGAGAAGCTTTCTTT. Protein sequence: CASSYVSQGEAFF. The V and J genes are TRBV6-5 and TRBJ1-1, with D possibly matching TRBD1 (5 bases). The V end lost 3 bases, the J end lost 8 bases, and 13 bases lay between the germline ends. Per the germline V gene, CDR1 is MNHEY and CDR2 is SVGAGI. CDR3 length: 13 residues.

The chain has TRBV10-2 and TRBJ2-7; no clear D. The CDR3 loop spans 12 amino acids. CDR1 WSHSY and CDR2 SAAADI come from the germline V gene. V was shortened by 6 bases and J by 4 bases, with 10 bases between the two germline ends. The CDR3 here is CASSYAGYEQYF. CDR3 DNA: TGCGCCAGCAGCTATGCCGGTTACGAGCAGTACTTC.

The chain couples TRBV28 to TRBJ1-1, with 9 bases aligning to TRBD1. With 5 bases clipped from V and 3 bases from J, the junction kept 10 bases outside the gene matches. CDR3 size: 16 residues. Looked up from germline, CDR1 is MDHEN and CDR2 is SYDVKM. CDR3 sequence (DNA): TGTGCCAGCAGTCGAACTCGACAGGGGGTGGACACTGAAGCTTTCTTT. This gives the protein CASSRTRQGVDTEAFF.

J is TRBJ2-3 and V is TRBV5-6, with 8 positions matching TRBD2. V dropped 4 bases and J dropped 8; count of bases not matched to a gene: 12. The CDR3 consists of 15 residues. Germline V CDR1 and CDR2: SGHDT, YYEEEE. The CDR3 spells CASSAPGGAMGTQYF. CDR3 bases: TGTGCCAGCAGCGCCCCGGGGGGGGCGATGGGTACGCAGTATTTT.

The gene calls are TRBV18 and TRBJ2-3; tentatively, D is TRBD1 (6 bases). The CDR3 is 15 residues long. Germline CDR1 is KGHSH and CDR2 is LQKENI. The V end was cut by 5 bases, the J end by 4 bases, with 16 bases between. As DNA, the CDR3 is TGTGCCAGCTCAGGCAGACAGGCTCTCGCAGATACGCAGTATTTT. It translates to CASSGRQALADTQYF.

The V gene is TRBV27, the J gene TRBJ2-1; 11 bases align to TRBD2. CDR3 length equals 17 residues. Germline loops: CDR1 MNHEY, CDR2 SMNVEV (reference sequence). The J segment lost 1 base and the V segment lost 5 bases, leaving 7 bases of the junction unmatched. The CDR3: CASSALAGVRSYNEQFF. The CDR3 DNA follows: TGTGCCAGCAGTGCACTAGCGGGAGTGAGGTCCTACAATGAGCAGTTCTTC.

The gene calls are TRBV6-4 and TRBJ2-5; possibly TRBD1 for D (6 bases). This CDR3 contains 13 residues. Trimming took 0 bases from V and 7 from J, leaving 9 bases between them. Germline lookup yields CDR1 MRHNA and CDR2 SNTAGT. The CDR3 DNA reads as TGTGCCAGCAGTGACTCGATAGGGGGGACCCAGTACTTC. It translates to CASSDSIGGTQYF.

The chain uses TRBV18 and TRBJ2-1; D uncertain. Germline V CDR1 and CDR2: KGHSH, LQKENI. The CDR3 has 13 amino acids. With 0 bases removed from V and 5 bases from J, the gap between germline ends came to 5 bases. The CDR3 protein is CASSPPRNNEQFF. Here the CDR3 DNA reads TGTGCCAGCTCACCACCCCGGAACAATGAGCAGTTCTTC.

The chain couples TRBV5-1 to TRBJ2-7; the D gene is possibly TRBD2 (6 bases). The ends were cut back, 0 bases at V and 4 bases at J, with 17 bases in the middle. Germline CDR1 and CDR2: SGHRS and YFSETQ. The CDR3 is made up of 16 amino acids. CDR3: CASSLAPTRRVYEQYF. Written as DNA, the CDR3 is TGCGCCAGCAGCTTGGCCCCGACCCGGAGGGTATACGAGCAGTACTTC.

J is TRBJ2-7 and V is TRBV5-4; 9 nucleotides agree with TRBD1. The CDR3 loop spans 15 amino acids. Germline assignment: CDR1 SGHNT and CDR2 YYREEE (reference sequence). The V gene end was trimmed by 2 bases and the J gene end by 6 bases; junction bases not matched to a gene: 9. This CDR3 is CASSFGGTGKAEQYF. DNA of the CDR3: TGTGCCAGCAGCTTCGGGGGGACAGGGAAGGCCGAGCAGTACTTC.

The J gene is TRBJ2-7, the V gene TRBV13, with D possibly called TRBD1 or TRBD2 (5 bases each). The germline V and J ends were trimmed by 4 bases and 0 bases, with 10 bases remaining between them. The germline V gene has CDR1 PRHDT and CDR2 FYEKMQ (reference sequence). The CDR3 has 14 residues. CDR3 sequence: CASSSTGHSYEQYF. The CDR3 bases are TGTGCCAGCAGCTCGACGGGGCACTCCTACGAGCAGTACTTC. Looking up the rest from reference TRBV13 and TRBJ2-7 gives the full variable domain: AAGVIQSPRHLIKEKRETATLKCYPIPRHDTVYWYQQGPGQDPQFLISFYEKMQSDKGSIPDRFSAQQFSDYHSELNMSSLELGDSALYFCASSSTGHSYEQYFGPGTRLTVT.

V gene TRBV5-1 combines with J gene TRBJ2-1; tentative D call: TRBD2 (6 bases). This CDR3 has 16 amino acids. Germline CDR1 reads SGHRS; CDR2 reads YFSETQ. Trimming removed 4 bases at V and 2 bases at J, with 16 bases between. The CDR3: CASSPPTSWAYNEQFF. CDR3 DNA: TGCGCCAGCAGCCCCCCTACTAGCTGGGCCTACAATGAGCAGTTCTTC.

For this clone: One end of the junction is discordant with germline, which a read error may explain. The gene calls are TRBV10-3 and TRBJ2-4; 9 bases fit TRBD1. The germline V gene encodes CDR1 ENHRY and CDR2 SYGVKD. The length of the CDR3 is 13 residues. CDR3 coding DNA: TGTGTCATCACCCGGGACAGGGAGGACATTCAGTACTTC. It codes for CVITRDREDIQYF.

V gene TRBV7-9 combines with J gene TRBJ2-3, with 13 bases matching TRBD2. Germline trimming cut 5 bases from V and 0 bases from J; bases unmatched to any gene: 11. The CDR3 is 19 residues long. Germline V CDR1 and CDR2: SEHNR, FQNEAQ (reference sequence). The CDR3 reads CASSPKKGLAGTSTDTQYF. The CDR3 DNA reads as TGTGCCAGCAGCCCAAAAAAGGGACTAGCGGGAACTAGCACAGATACGCAGTATTTT. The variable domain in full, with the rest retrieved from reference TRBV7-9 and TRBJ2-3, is DTGVSQNPRHKITKRGQNVTFRCDPISEHNRLYWYRQTLGQGPEFLTYFQNEAQLEKSRLLSDRFSAERPKGSFSTLEIQRTEQGDSAMYLCASSPKKGLAGTSTDTQYFGPGTRLTVL.

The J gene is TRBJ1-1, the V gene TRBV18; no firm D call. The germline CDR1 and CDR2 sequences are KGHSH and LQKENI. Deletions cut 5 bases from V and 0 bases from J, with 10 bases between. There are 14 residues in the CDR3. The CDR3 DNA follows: TGTGCCAGCTCATTCGTCACCATGAACACTGAAGCTTTCTTT. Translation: CASSFVTMNTEAFF.

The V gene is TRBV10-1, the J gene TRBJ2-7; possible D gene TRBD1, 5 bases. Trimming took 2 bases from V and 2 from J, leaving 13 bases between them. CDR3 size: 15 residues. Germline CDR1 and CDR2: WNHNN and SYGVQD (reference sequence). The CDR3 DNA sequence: TGCGCCAGCAGTGAGATACCAGGGTCACCCTACGAGCAGTACTTC. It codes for CASSEIPGSPYEQYF.

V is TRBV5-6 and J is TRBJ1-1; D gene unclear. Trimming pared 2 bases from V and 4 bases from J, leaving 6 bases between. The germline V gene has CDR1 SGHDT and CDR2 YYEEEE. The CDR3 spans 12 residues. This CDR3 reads CASSFTPTEAFF. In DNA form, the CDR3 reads TGTGCCAGCAGCTTCACCCCCACTGAAGCTTTCTTT. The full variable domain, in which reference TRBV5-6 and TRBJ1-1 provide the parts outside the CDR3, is DAGVTQSPTHLIKTRGQQVTLRCSPKSGHDTVSWYQQALGQGPQFIFQYYEEEERQRGNFPDRFSGHQFPNYSSELNVNALLLGDSALYLCASSFTPTEAFFGQGTRLTVV.

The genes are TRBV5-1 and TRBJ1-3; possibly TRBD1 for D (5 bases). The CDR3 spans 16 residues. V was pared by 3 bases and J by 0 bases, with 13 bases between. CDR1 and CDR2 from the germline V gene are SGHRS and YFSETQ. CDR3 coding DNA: TGCGCCAGCAGCTCAGGGCGGGGCGCCTCTGGAAACACCATATATTTT. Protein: CASSSGRGASGNTIYF.

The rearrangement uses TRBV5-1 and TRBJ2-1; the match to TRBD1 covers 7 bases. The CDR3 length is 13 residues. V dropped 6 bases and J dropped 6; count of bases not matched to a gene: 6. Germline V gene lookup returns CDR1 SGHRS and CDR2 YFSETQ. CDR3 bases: TGCGCCAGCACCGTCGACAGGGCCAATGAGCAGTTCTTC. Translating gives CASTVDRANEQFF.

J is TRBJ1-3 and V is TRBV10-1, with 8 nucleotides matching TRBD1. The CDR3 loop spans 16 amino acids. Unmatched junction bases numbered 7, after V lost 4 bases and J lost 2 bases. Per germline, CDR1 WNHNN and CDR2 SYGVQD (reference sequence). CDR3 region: CASSAGQGATGNTIYF. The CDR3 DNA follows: TGCGCCAGCAGTGCCGGACAGGGAGCAACTGGAAACACCATATATTTT.

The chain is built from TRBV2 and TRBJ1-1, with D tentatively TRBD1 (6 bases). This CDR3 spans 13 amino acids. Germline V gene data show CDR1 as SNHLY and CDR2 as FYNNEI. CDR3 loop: CAQRRDITTEAFF. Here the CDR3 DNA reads TGTGCTCAGCGGAGGGACATAACCACTGAAGCTTTCTTT.

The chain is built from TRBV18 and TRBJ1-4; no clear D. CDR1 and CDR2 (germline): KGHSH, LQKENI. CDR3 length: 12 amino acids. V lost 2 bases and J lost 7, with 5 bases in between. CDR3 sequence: CASSPDFEKLFF. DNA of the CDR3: TGTGCCAGCTCACCAGATTTTGAAAAACTGTTTTTT.